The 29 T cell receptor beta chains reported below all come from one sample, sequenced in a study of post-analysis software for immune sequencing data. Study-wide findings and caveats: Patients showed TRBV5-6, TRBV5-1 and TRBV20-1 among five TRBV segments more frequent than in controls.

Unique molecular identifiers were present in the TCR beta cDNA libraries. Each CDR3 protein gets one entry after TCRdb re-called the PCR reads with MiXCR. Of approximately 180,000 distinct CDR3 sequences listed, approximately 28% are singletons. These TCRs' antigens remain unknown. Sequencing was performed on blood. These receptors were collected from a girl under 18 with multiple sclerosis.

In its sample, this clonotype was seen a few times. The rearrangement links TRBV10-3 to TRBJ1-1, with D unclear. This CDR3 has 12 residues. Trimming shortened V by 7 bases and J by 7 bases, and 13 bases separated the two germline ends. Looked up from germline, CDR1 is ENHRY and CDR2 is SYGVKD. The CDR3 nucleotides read TGTGCCATCATGGGGTCTTCTGGTGAAGCTTTCTTT. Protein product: CAIMGSSGEAFF.

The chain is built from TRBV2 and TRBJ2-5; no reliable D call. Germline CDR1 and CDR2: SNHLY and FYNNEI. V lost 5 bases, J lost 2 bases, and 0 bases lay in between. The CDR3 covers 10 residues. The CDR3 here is CASSQETQYF. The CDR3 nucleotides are TGTGCCAGCAGTCAAGAGACCCAGTACTTC.

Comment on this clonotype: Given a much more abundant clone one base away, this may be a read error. As DNA, the CDR3 is TGCAGTGCCAGGACTAGCGGGAGTGGCAATGAGCAGTTCTTC. Amino acid sequence: CSARTSGSGNEQFF. This chain connects TRBV20-1 to TRBJ2-1; 13 bases map to TRBD2. The CDR3 is made up of 14 amino acids. The junction had 5 bases not matched to a gene; V was cut back by 6 bases and J by 6 bases. CDR1 and CDR2 (germline): DFQATT, SNEGSKA (reference sequence).

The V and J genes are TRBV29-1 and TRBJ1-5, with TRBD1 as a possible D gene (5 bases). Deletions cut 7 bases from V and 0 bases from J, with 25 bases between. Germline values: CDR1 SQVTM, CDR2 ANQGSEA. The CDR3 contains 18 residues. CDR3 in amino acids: CSGMADAPGPYSNQPQHF. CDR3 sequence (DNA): TGCAGCGGAATGGCTGACGCTCCGGGGCCCTATAGCAATCAGCCCCAGCATTTT.

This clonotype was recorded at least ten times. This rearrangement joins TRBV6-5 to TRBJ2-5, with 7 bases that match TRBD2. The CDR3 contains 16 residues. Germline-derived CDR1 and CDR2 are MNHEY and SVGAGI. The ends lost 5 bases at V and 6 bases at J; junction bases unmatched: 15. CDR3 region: CASSPPGGGHLKTQYF. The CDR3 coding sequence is TGTGCCAGCAGTCCCCCCGGGGGAGGGCATTTGAAGACCCAGTACTTC.

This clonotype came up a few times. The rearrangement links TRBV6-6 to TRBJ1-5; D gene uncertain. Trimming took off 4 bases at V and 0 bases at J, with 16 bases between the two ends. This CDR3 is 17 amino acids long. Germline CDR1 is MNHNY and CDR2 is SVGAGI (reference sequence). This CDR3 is CASSLGRSVYSNQPQHF. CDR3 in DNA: TGTGCCAGCAGTTTAGGACGGAGTGTATATAGCAATCAGCCCCAGCATTTT.

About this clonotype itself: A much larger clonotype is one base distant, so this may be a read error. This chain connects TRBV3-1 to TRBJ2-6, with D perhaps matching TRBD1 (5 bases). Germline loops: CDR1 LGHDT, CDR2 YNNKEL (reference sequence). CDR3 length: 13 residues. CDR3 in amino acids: CASSPSGANVRTF. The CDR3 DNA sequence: TGTGCCAGCAGCCCCTCTGGGGCCAACGTCCGGACTTTC.

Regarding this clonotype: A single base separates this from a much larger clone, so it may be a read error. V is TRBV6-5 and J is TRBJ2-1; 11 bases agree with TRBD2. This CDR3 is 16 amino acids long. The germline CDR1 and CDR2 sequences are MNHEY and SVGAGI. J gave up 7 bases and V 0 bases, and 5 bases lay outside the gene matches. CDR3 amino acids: CASSYSPLAGVNEQFF. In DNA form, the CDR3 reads TGTGCCAGCAGTTACTCACCACTAGCGGGAGTTAATGAGCAGTTCTTC.

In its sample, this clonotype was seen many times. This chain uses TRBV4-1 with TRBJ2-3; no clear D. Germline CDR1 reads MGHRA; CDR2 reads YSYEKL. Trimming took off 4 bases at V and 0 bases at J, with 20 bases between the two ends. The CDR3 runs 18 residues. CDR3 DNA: TGCGCCAGCAGCCTCGACCCCGGCCGAGAGACTAGCACAGATACGCAGTATTTT. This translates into CASSLDPGRETSTDTQYF.

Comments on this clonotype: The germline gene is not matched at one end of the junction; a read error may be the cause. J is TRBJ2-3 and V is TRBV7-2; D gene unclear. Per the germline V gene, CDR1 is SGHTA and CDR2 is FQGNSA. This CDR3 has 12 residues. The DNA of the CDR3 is TGTGCCAGCAGCGCCTACACAGATACGCGGTATTTT. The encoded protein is CASSAYTDTRYF.

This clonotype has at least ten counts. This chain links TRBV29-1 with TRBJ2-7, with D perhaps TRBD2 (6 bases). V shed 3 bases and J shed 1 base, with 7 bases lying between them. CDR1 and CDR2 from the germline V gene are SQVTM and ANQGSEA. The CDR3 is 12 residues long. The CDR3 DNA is TGCAGCGTTGACGGGGGTTCCTACGAGCAGTACTTC. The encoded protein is CSVDGGSYEQYF.

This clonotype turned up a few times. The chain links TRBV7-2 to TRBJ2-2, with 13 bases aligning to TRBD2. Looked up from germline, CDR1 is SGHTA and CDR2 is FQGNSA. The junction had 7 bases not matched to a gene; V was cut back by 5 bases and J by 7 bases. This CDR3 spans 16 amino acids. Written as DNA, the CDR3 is TGTGCCAGCAGCCGAACTAGCGGGAGGGGAGACGGGGAGCTGTTTTTT. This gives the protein CASSRTSGRGDGELFF. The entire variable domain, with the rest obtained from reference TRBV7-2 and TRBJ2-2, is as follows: GAGVSQSPSNKVTEKGKDVELRCDPISGHTALYWYRQSLGQGLEFLIYFQGNSAPDKSGLPSDRFSAERTGGSVSTLTIQRTQQEDSAVYLCASSRTSGRGDGELFFGEGSRLTVL.

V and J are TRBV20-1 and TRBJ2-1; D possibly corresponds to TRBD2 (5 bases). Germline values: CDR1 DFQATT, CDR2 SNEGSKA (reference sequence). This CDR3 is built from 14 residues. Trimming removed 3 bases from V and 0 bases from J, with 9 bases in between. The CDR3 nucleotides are TGCAGTGCTAGGGAGGCCAGCTCCTACAATGAGCAGTTCTTC. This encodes CSAREASSYNEQFF.

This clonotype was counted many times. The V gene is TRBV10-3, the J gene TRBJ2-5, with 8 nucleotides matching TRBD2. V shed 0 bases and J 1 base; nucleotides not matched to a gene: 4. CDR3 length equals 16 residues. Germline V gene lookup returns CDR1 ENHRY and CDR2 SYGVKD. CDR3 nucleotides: TGTGCCATCAGTGAGTCTACCGGGAGGGGCCAAGAGACCCAGTACTTC. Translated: CAISESTGRGQETQYF.

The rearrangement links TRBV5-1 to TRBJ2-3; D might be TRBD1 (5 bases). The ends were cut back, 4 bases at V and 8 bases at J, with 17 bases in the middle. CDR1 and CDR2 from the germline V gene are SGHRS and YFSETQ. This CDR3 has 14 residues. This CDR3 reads CASSLRASDATQYF. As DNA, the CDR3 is TGCGCCAGCAGCCTCAGGGCTTCAGACGCTACGCAGTATTTT.

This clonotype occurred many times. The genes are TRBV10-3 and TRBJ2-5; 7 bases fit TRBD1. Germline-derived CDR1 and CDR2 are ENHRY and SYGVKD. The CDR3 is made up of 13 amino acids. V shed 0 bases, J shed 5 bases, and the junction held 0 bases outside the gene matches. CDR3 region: CAISESQGETQYF. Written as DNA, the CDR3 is TGTGCCATCAGTGAGTCACAGGGGGAGACCCAGTACTTC.

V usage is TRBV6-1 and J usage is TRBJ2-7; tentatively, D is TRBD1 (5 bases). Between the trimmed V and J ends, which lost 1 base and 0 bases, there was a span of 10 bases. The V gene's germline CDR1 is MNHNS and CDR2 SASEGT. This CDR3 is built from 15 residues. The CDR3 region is CASSEDDSSSYEQYF. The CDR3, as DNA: TGTGCCAGCAGTGAAGATGACAGCTCCTCCTACGAGCAGTACTTC.

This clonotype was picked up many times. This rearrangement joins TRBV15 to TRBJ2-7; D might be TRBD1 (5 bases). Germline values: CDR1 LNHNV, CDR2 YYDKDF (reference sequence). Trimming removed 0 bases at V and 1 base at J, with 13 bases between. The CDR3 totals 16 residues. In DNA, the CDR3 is TGTGCCACCAGCAGAGATGGGCAGGGTCTGTCCTACGAGCAGTACTTC. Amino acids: CATSRDGQGLSYEQYF. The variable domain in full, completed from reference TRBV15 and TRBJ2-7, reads DAMVIQNPRYQVTQFGKPVTLSCSQTLNHNVMYWYQQKSSQAPKLLFHYYDKDFNNEADTPDNFQSRRPNTSFCFLDIRSPGLGDTAMYLCATSRDGQGLSYEQYFGPGTRLTVT.

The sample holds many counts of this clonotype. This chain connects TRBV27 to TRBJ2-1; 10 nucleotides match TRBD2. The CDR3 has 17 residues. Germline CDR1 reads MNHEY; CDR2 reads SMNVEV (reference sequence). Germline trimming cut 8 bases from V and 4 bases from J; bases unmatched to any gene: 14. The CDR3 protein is CASRLAGVGQLYNEQFF. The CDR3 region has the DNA TGTGCCAGCCGGCTAGCGGGAGTGGGTCAACTATACAATGAGCAGTTCTTC.

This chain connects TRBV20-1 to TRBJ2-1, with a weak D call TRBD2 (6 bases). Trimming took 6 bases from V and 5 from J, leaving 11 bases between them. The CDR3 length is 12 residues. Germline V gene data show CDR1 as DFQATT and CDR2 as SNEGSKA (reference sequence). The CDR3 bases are TGCAGTGCATGGGACTGGGACAATGAGCAGTTCTTC. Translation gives CSAWDWDNEQFF.

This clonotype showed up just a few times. The CDR3 nucleotides read TGCAGTGCTAGAGGGGCCAGAGGGGCCAAGGAGACCCAGTACTTC. Residues: CSARGARGAKETQYF. V usage is TRBV20-1 and J usage is TRBJ2-5; D may correspond to TRBD1 or TRBD2 (5 bases each). This CDR3 region has 15 residues. Trimming took off 1 base at V and 5 bases at J, with 17 bases between the two ends. The V gene's germline CDR1 is DFQATT and CDR2 SNEGSKA (reference sequence).

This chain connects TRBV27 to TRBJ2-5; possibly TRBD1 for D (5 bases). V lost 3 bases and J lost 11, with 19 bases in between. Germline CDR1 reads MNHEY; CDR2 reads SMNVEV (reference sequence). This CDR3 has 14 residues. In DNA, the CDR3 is TGTGCCAGCAGTTTCACAAGGGGTCCCGATGAGCAGTACTTC. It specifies CASSFTRGPDEQYF.

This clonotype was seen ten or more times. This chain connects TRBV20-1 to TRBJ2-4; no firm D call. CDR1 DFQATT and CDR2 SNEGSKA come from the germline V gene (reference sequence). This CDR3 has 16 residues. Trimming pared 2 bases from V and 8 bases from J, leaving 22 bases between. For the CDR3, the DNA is TGCAGTGCTAGAAGCCCTTCCTATGGGGAAAAGGACATTCAGTACTTC. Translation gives CSARSPSYGEKDIQYF.

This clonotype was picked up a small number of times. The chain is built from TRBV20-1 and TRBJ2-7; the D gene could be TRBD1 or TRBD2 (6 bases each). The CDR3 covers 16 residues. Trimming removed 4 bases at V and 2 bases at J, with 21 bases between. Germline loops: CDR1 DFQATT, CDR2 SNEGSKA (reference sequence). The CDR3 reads CSAKGGGRVGTYEQYF. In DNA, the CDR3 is TGCAGTGCTAAAGGAGGGGGGCGGGTCGGGACCTACGAGCAGTACTTC.

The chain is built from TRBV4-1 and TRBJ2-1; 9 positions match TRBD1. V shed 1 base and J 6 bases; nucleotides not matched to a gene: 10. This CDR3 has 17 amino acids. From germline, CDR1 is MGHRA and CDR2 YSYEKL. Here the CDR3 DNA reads TGCGCCAGCAGCCAAGGGTGGGGACAGGGATGGGGCAATGAGCAGTTCTTC. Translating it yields CASSQGWGQGWGNEQFF.

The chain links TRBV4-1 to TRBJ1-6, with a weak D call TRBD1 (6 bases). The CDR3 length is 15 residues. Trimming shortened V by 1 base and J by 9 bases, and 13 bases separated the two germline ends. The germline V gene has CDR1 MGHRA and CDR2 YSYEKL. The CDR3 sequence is CASSQVEGGGSPLHF. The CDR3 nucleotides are TGCGCCAGCAGCCAAGTGGAAGGGGGGGGTTCACCCCTCCACTTT.

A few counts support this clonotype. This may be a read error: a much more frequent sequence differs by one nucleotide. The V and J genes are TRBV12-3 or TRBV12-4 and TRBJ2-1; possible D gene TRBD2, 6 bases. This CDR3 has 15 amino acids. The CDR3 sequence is CASRLTSRYDNERFF. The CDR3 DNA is TGTGCCAGCAGACTAACTAGCAGATACGACAATGAGCGGTTCTTC.

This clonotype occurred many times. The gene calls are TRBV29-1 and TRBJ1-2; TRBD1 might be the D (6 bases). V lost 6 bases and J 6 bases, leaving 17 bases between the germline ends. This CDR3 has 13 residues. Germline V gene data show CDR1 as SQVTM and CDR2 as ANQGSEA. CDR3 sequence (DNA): TGCAGCGTGGTCTCCGTTCAGGGGAATGGCTACACCTTC. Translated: CSVVSVQGNGYTF.

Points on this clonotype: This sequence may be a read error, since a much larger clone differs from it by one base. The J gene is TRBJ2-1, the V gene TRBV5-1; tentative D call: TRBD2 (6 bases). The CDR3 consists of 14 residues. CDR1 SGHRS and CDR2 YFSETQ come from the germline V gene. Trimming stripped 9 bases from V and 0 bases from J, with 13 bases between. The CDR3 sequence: CANTGGASYNEQFF. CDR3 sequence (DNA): TGCGCCAACACCGGCGGGGCCTCCTACAATGAGCAGTTCTTC. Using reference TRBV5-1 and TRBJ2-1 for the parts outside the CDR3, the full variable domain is KAGVTQTPRYLIKTRGQQVTLSCSPISGHRSVSWYQQTPGQGLQFLFEYFSETQRNKGNFPGRFSGRQFSNSRSEMNVSTLELGDSALYLCANTGGASYNEQFFGPGTRLTVL.